The rows below give T cell receptor beta chains drawn from one sample of a study of blood T cell repertoires in COVID-19. Libraries were prepared by immunoSEQ multiplex PCR; TCRdb keeps only in-frame clonotypes and omits some of them. The table lists roughly 160,000 clones, approximately 90% of them singletons, with approximately 2% in the top ten. Sample: peripheral blood. These receptors all stem from a man in his fifties or sixties who had recovered from COVID-19. CDR3s include the opening cysteine and the closing phenylalanine or tryptophan. A D gene is named only where the DNA matches it firmly. Some rows mark clone size as missing; the rest say once, few, many or name a class of expanded clone.

d_call	v_call	clone_size	j_call	cdr3_aa	cdr3_nt
NA	TRBV5-1	NA	TRBJ2-3	CASSLEGHPGTDTQYF	TGCGCCAGCAGCTTGGAAGGGCACCCGGGAACAGATACGCAGTATTTT
NA	TRBV27	NA	TRBJ2-1	CATGGGGKYNEQFF	TGTGCCACCGGGGGAGGGGGGAAATACAATGAGCAGTTCTTC
TRBD1	TRBV30	NA	TRBJ2-7	CAWSQVQGVHEQYF	TGTGCCTGGAGTCAGGTTCAGGGGGTCCACGAGCAGTACTTC
NA	TRBV10-3	NA	TRBJ2-2	CAIRGGSTGELFF	TGTGCCATCAGAGGAGGGTCCACCGGGGAGCTGTTTTTT
TRBD2	TRBV7-2	NA	TRBJ2-3	CASSWTSGISTDTQYF	TGTGCCAGCAGCTGGACTAGCGGGATCAGCACAGATACGCAGTATTTT
TRBD1	TRBV6-5	NA	TRBJ1-4	CASSSGTGGNNEKLFF	TGTGCCAGCAGTTCAGGGACAGGGGGAAATAATGAAAAACTGTTTTTT
TRBD2	TRBV7-2	NA	TRBJ2-7	CASSFGGGKQYF	TGTGCCAGCAGCTTCGGCGGGGGAAAGCAGTACTTC
TRBD1	TRBV18	NA	TRBJ2-3	CASAGQGSTDTQYF	TGTGCCAGCGCGGGACAGGGTAGCACAGATACGCAGTATTTT
NA	TRBV2	NA	TRBJ2-7	CASSLVLEQYF	TGTGCCAGCAGCTTAGTCTTAGAGCAGTACTTC
NA	TRBV19	NA	TRBJ2-3	CASTQGLSTDTQYF	TGTGCCAGTACCCAGGGACTGTCCACAGATACGCAGTATTTT
NA	TRBV6-5	NA	TRBJ1-1	CASSYSRLTEAFF	TGTGCCAGCAGTTACTCGAGGTTAACTGAAGCTTTCTTT
NA	TRBV30	NA	TRBJ1-2	CAWKNRAERHGYTF	TGTGCCTGGAAGAACAGGGCAGAACGACATGGCTACACCTTC
TRBD2	TRBV7-9	NA	TRBJ2-1	CASSPGTSIYNEQFF	TGTGCCAGCAGCCCCGGGACTAGCATCTACAATGAGCAGTTCTTC
NA	TRBV18	once	TRBJ2-7	CASSPKGFGEQYF	TGTGCCAGCTCACCCAAGGGGTTTGGCGAGCAGTACTTC
NA	TRBV28	NA	TRBJ1-2	CASSEQKAYGYTF	TGTGCCAGCAGTGAACAGAAAGCCTATGGCTACACCTTC
TRBD1	TRBV18	NA	TRBJ2-5	CASSLQGQGARETQYF	TGTGCCAGCTCACTTCAAGGACAGGGGGCGCGGGAGACCCAGTACTTC
NA	TRBV19	NA	TRBJ1-5	CASSIIPHSNQPQHF	TGTGCCAGTAGTATAATCCCCCATAGCAATCAGCCCCAGCATTTT
TRBD2	TRBV2	once	TRBJ2-5	CASHGLADQETQYF	TGTGCCAGCCATGGACTAGCGGACCAAGAGACCCAGTACTTC
NA	TRBV12-3/TRBV12-4	NA	TRBJ2-3	CASSSDKTDTQYF	TGTGCCAGCAGCTCTGACAAGACAGATACGCAGTATTTT
TRBD1	TRBV29-1	NA	TRBJ2-7	CSVEADRTYEQYF	TGCAGCGTTGAAGCGGACAGGACCTACGAGCAGTACTTC
NA	TRBV7-8	NA	TRBJ1-2	CASSQGGLGYTF	TGTGCCAGCAGCCAGGGAGGATTGGGCTACACCTTC
TRBD1	TRBV25-1	NA	TRBJ2-2	CATEAGGSTTGELFF	TGTGCCACCGAGGCAGGGGGCAGCACAACCGGGGAGCTGTTTTTT
TRBD2	TRBV27	NA	TRBJ2-1	CASSADRGGQFF	TGTGCCAGCAGTGCGGACCGCGGGGGGCAGTTCTTC
NA	TRBV3-1/TRBV3-2	NA	TRBJ2-4	CASSQDWRMKNIQYF	TGTGCCAGCAGCCAAGATTGGCGGATGAAAAACATTCAGTACTTC
NA	TRBV2	NA	TRBJ1-5	CASKRGDWGGSNQPQHF	TGTGCCAGCAAAAGGGGGGATTGGGGAGGGAGTAACCAGCCCCAGCATTTT
NA	TRBV5-1	NA	TRBJ1-6	CASSLSGADNSPLHF	TGCGCCAGCAGCTTGTCAGGGGCAGATAATTCACCCCTCCACTTT
NA	TRBV24-1	NA	TRBJ2-3	CATSPPGQGGTQYF	TGTGCCACCAGTCCGCCGGGACAAGGGGGTACGCAGTATTTT
TRBD1	TRBV27	NA	TRBJ2-7	CASSREGQRGDEQYF	TGTGCCAGCAGTAGAGAGGGACAGAGAGGAGACGAGCAGTACTTC
TRBD2	TRBV9	NA	TRBJ2-3	CASSVGVAGAVDTQYF	TGTGCCAGCAGCGTAGGGGTAGCGGGGGCTGTCGATACGCAGTATTTT
NA	TRBV7-3	once	TRBJ1-1	CASSLVSESTEAFF	TGTGCCAGCAGCTTAGTCTCGGAGAGCACTGAAGCTTTCTTT
TRBD1	TRBV10-2	NA	TRBJ1-6	CASGLQGASNSPLHF	TGCGCCAGCGGACTCCAGGGGGCGTCGAATTCACCCCTCCACTTT
NA	TRBV3-1/TRBV3-2	NA	TRBJ1-4	CASSQDPAGREKLFF	TGTGCCAGCAGCCAAGATCCGGCAGGGCGCGAAAAACTGTTTTTT
TRBD1	TRBV29-1	NA	TRBJ1-2	CSGIQGNYGYTF	TGCAGCGGTATACAGGGGAACTATGGCTACACCTTC
NA	TRBV7-9	few	TRBJ2-3	CASSLRSDTQYF	TGTGCCAGCAGCCTACGCTCAGATACGCAGTATTTT
NA	TRBV19	NA	TRBJ1-1	CASRPSRGYGEAFF	TGTGCCAGTAGGCCATCCAGGGGATATGGTGAAGCTTTCTTT
TRBD1	TRBV6-5	NA	TRBJ1-1	CASSYSDRGRTEAFF	TGTGCCAGCAGTTACTCGGACAGGGGGCGGACTGAAGCTTTCTTT
NA	TRBV3-1/TRBV3-2	NA	TRBJ1-2	CASSPPGGARYGYTF	TGTGCCAGCAGCCCACCGGGAGGGGCCCGCTATGGCTACACCTTC